This T cell receptor (beta chain) was recovered during a study of CD8+ T cells in alopecia areata. Study results and limitations: Baseline CD8+ expansion's link to response remains uncertain, as there was one nonresponder.

Treatment described: oral pan-JAK inhibitor, 5-10 mg twice daily. This clone was seen a handful of times. Its target is not known. This CDR3 comprises 15 residues. V trimming: 6 bases; J trimming: 3 bases; junction bases outside the gene matches: 12. The germline gives CDR1 SQVTM, CDR2 ANQGSEA. Reverse transcription of extracted RNA yielded cDNA, which provided the sequencing template. Measured with immunoSEQ multiplex PCR; TCRdb has only the in-frame clones, and not every one. The sample yields around 160,000 clones, around three fifths seen once. This sample comprised CD4+ T cells sorted from blood, obtained at week 24, from a patient treated with tofacitinib. The clonotype comes from a human donor with alopecia areata. This chain uses TRBV29-1 with TRBJ2-7, with 9 nucleotides matching TRBD1. CDR3 coding DNA: TGCAGCGTCGGGGGTGGTGGGACAGGGATCTACGAGCAGTACTTC. It encodes CSVGGGGTGIYEQYF.